This T cell receptor beta chain originates from a study of blood T cell repertoires in COVID-19. About the study: There were acute and convalescent COVID-19 samples, and they came from the United States, Italy and Spain. From T cells, B-cell-depleted T cells, or PBMCs came the material, which was cDNA or gDNA.

In the original analysis: Nucleated cell counts were estimated from reference gene primer amplification. TCRdb's copy holds only in-frame clones and misses some; the assay was immunoSEQ multiplex PCR. That table furnishes V, J and clone size, whereas the DNA furnished D and trimming. The table shows around 480,000 clones, with 88% occurring only once. Followed over time, Seattle patients had been enrolled while infection was active. What was sequenced was peripheral blood. This TCR derives from a woman in her forties or fifties with COVID-19, enrolled during active disease.

The CDR3 reads CASSPGGGPNYEQYF. DNA of the CDR3: TGTGCCAGCAGTCCTGGGGGCGGGCCGAATTACGAGCAGTACTTC. This chain joins TRBV28 and TRBJ2-7; perhaps TRBD1 as D (6 bases). CDR3 length equals 15 residues. CDR1 MDHEN and CDR2 SYDVKM come from the germline V gene. Trimming left V 5 bases short and J 4 bases short, with 18 bases between. Based on the CDR3 plus reference TRBV28 and TRBJ2-7, the full variable domain is DVKVTQSSRYLVKRTGEKVFLECVQDMDHENMFWYRQDPGLGLRLIYFSYDVKMKEKGDIPEGYSVSREKKERFSLILESASTNQTSMYLCASSPGGGPNYEQYFGPGTRLTVT.